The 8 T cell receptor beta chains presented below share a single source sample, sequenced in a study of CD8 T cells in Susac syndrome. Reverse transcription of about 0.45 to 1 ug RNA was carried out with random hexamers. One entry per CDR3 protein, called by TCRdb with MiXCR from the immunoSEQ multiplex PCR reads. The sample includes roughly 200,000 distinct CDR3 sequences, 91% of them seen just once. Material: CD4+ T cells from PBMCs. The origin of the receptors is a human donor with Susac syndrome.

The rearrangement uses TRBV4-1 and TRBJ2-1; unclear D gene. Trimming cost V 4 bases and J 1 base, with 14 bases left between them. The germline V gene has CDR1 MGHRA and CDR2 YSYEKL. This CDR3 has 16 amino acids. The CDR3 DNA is TGCGCCAGCAGCCTCCAGCTTAGTCTTTCCTACAATGAGCAGTTCTTC. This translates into CASSLQLSLSYNEQFF.

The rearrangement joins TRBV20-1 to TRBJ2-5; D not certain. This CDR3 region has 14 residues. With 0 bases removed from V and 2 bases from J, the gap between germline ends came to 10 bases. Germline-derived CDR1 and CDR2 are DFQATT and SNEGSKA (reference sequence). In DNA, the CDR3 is TGCAGTGCTAGAGATCGAGGCTCGCAAGAGACCCAGTACTTC. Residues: CSARDRGSQETQYF.

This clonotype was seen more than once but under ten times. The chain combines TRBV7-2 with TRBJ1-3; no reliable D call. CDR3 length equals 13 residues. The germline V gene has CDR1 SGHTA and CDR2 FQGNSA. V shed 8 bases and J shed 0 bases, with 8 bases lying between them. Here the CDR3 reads CASSLSSGNTIYF. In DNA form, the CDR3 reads TGTGCCAGCTCTCTTTCCTCTGGAAACACCATATATTTT.

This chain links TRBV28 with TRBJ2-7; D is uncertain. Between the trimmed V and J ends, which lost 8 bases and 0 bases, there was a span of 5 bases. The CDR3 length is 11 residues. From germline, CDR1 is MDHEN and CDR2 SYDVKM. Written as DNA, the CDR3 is TGTGCCAGCTGGAGCTCCTACGAGCAGTACTTC. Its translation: CASWSSYEQYF.

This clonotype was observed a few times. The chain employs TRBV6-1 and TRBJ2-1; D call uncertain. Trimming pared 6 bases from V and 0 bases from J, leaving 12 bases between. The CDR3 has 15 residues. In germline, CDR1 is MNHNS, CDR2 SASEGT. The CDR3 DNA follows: TGTGCCAGCAGACTTCAAGAGGACTCCTACAATGAGCAGTTCTTC. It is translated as CASRLQEDSYNEQFF.

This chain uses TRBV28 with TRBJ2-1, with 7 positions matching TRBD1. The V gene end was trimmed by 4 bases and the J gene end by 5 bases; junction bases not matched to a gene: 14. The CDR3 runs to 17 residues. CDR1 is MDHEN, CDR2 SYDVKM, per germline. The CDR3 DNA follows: TGTGCCAGCAGTTCAGGGACCAGGGGGATTTTAGACAATGAGCAGTTCTTC. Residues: CASSSGTRGILDNEQFF.

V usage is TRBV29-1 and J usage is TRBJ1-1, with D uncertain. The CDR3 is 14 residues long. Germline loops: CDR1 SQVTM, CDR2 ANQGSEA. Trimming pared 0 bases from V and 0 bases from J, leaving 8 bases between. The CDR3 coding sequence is TGCAGCGTTGAAGACTTCCTATTGAACACTGAAGCTTTCTTT. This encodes CSVEDFLLNTEAFF.

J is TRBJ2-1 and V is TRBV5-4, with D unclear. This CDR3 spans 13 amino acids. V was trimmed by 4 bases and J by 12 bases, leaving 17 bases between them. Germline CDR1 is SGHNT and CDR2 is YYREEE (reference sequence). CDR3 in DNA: TGTGCCAGCAGCAAACAATCGCAGGCCTTGCAGTTCTTC. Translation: CASSKQSQALQFF.